This T cell receptor (beta chain) appears in the sequencing data of a study of brain T cells in children with intractable seizures. Study-level findings and limits: Only CDR3 sequence similarity suggested viral specificity, without known HCMV serostatus.

Germline-derived CDR1 and CDR2 are GTSNPN and SVGIG (reference sequence). The CDR3 runs 14 residues. V lost 0 bases and J lost 7, with 13 bases in between. As to time point: blood from clinic visit 5 months post-surgery; TSC patient then seizure free. Patients received at least one anti-epileptic drug before surgery. Turning to this clone: As yet, its antigen is unknown.

Only in-frame clones appear in the TCRdb table, and some are missing; sequencing was by immunoSEQ multiplex PCR. The data show about 350,000 clones, 93% seen once. This chain connects TRBV30 to TRBJ2-1; D not resolved. This specimen consisted of peripheral blood, obtained less than 6 months after surgery. The sequence was obtained from a boy under three years old with tuberous sclerosis and intractable seizures. The DNA for the CDR3 is TGTGCCTGGAGTGTAATAACAGAGAAGAATGAGCAGTTCTTC. Its protein product is CAWSVITEKNEQFF.